These 29 T cell receptor beta chains share one sample of origin, sequenced in a study of T cell responses to AZD1222 COVID-19 vaccine. The method was immunoSEQ multiplex PCR; TCRdb's version includes in-frame clones alone and lacks a portion of them. Found here are 110,000 or so clones, 80% to 95% of them singletons; the top ten hold under 4.5%. Sequenced material: peripheral blood, taken 28 days after the second dose of the MenACWY control vaccine. Receptors were obtained from an adult who received the MenACWY meningococcal vaccine as a control.

The chain recombines TRBV19 with TRBJ1-2; no definite D call. Germline V gene lookup returns CDR1 LNHDA and CDR2 SQIVND (reference sequence). The CDR3 is 14 residues long. Trimming shortened V by 3 bases and J by 4 bases, and 12 bases separated the two germline ends. The CDR3 DNA is TGTGCCAGTAGTATTTTTGGCGGAAGCTATGGCTACACCTTC. Protein product: CASSIFGGSYGYTF.

The chain carries TRBV18 and TRBJ2-4; D possibly corresponds to TRBD1 (5 bases). Germline V gene sequence: CDR1 KGHSH, CDR2 LQKENI. V dropped 6 bases and J dropped 8 bases, with 14 bases sitting between them. This CDR3 region has 13 residues. The CDR3 DNA reads TGTGCCAGCTCTCCTACCCTCAGGGACATTCAGTACTTC. This encodes CASSPTLRDIQYF. The variable domain in full, with the rest retrieved from reference TRBV18 and TRBJ2-4, is NAGVMQNPRHLVRRRGQEARLRCSPMKGHSHVYWYRQLPEEGLKFMVYLQKENIIDESGMPKERFSAEFPKEGPSILRIQQVVRGDSAAYFCASSPTLRDIQYFGAGTRLSVL.

The V call is TRBV24-1, the J call TRBJ1-1; D is possibly TRBD1 (6 bases). Germline CDR1 and CDR2: KGHDR and SFDVKD. Trimming stripped 0 bases from V and 1 base from J, with 8 bases between. The CDR3 sequence is 15 residues long. In nucleotides, the CDR3 is TGTGCCACCAGTGATTTGGGACAGCAGAACACTGAAGCTTTCTTT. Its protein product is CATSDLGQQNTEAFF.

This clone is a singleton in its sample. This chain joins TRBV11-3 and TRBJ1-1, with D possibly being TRBD1 (5 bases). Deletions cut 1 base from V and 7 bases from J, with 7 bases between. Per germline, CDR1 SGHNT and CDR2 YENEEA. The CDR3 runs 12 residues. The CDR3 protein is CASSLGDSEAFF. The CDR3 nucleotides read TGTGCCAGCAGCTTAGGTGACAGTGAAGCTTTCTTT.

Regarding this clone: One end of the junction fails to match germline, which may point to a read error. The chain uses TRBV4-1 and TRBJ1-5; TRBD1 aligns across 9 bases. Germline-derived CDR1 and CDR2 are MGHRA and YSYEKL. The CDR3 runs 16 residues. Here the CDR3 DNA reads TGCGCCCGCAGCCAACAGGGGGCGAGAGGCAATCAGCCCCAGCATTTT. Protein: CARSQQGARGNQPQHF.

This sequence joins TRBV28 and TRBJ1-5; D not certain. The V end was cut by 8 bases, the J end by 1 base, with 18 bases between. This CDR3 is built from 16 residues. CDR1 is MDHEN and CDR2 is SYDVKM in the germline V gene. The chain's CDR3 is CASSLEWSGSNQPQHF. CDR3 sequence (DNA): TGTGCCAGCTCCTTAGAGTGGTCGGGGAGCAATCAGCCCCAGCATTTT.

The J gene is TRBJ2-5, the V gene TRBV13, with 8 bases lining up with TRBD2. The CDR3 sequence is 15 residues long. J gave up 3 bases and V 3 bases, and 6 bases lay outside the gene matches. The germline V gene has CDR1 PRHDT and CDR2 FYEKMQ (reference sequence). CDR3 protein: CASSFLAGTKETQYF. CDR3 DNA sequence: TGTGCCAGCAGCTTTTTAGCGGGAACAAAAGAGACCCAGTACTTC.

In this sample, this clone turned up once. V gene TRBV7-6 combines with J gene TRBJ2-3, with 7 bases aligning to TRBD2. CDR3 length: 16 residues. Looked up from germline, CDR1 is SGHVS and CDR2 is FNYEAQ. The ends lost 1 base at V and 2 bases at J; junction bases unmatched: 6. CDR3: CASSLGGGSYTDTQYF. The CDR3, as DNA: TGTGCCAGCAGCTTAGGTGGCGGGAGTTACACAGATACGCAGTATTTT.

In DNA form, the CDR3 reads TGTGCCAGCAGTTTAACAGGGGGTCCTAATCAGCCCCAGCATTTT. It specifies CASSLTGGPNQPQHF. The chain uses TRBV7-2 and TRBJ1-5; 8 bases map to TRBD1. Looked up from germline, CDR1 is SGHTA and CDR2 is FQGNSA. The trim removed 6 bases at V and 4 bases at J, leaving 8 bases unmatched. CDR3 size: 15 residues.

This clone was seen only once. J is TRBJ2-7 and V is TRBV28; 9 nucleotides agree with TRBD2. The ends lost 3 bases at V and 6 bases at J; junction bases unmatched: 9. This CDR3 region has 15 residues. CDR1 is MDHEN and CDR2 is SYDVKM in the germline V gene. The CDR3, as DNA: TGTGCCAGCAGTTTGAGGGCTAGCGGGATACCCGAGCAGTACTTC. This sequence encodes CASSLRASGIPEQYF.

V and J are TRBV6-5 and TRBJ2-4; perhaps D is TRBD1 or TRBD2 (5 bases each). V lost 6 bases and J 4 bases, leaving 10 bases between the germline ends. Germline CDR1 MNHEY, CDR2 SVGAGI. The CDR3 has 13 amino acids. The chain's CDR3 is CASSRDEKNIQYF. The CDR3, as DNA: TGTGCCAGCAGCCGGGACGAAAAAAACATTCAGTACTTC.

The gene calls are TRBV28 and TRBJ1-2, with D maybe TRBD1 (5 bases). V lost 5 bases to trimming and J lost 4 bases, with 17 bases between them. The CDR3 covers 15 residues. The germline gives CDR1 MDHEN, CDR2 SYDVKM. CDR3: CASSKGFGGFYGYTF. CDR3 coding DNA: TGTGCCAGCAGTAAGGGATTTGGGGGGTTCTATGGCTACACCTTC.

This clone came up a few times. This chain links TRBV3-1 (or the pseudogene TRBV3-2) with TRBJ2-2, with TRBD2 matching over 7 bases. After removal of 3 bases from V and 6 bases from J, the junction contained 7 bases not matched to a gene. The CDR3 is 15 amino acids. Germline CDR1 and CDR2: LGHDT and YNNKEL (reference sequence). The DNA of the CDR3 is TGTGCCAGCAGCCACCGGACTAGTCTCGCCGGGGAGCTGTTTTTT. Translation: CASSHRTSLAGELFF.

The chain carries TRBV7-3 and TRBJ2-5, with 9 positions matching TRBD1. CDR3 length equals 16 residues. With V trimmed by 2 bases and J by 4 bases, 8 bases remained unmatched. Germline CDR1 reads SGHTA; CDR2 reads FQGTGA. In nucleotides, the CDR3 is TGTGCCAGCAGCTTAGTAGGACAGGGGATAAGAGAGACCCAGTACTTC. Protein sequence: CASSLVGQGIRETQYF.

The chain uses TRBV19 and TRBJ1-2; D is unresolved. V lost 6 bases and J lost 2, with 10 bases in between. CDR3 length equals 13 residues. The germline CDR1 and CDR2 sequences are LNHDA and SQIVND (reference sequence). CDR3 nucleotide sequence: TGTGCCAGTAGCTCCGGGAAGAACTATGGCTACACCTTC. This sequence encodes CASSSGKNYGYTF.

This clone was seen at least ten times. The rearrangement uses TRBV5-1 and TRBJ2-2; a possible D gene is TRBD1 (6 bases). Trimming removed 2 bases at V and 6 bases at J, with 17 bases between. The CDR3 loop spans 16 amino acids. Germline V lookup: CDR1 SGHRS, CDR2 YFSETQ. The CDR3 nucleotides are TGCGCCAGCAGCTTCCTCGCAGGGGTGGGGCCCGGGGAGCTGTTTTTT. Protein sequence: CASSFLAGVGPGELFF.

The genes are TRBV27 and TRBJ2-1; TRBD1 matches 7 bases. Germline CDR1 MNHEY, CDR2 SMNVEV (reference sequence). CDR3 size: 17 residues. The ends lost 7 bases at V and 0 bases at J; junction bases unmatched: 12. CDR3 protein: CASKTGFGDYSYNEQFF. CDR3 nucleotide sequence: TGTGCCAGCAAGACAGGGTTCGGAGACTACTCCTACAATGAGCAGTTCTTC.

The V call is TRBV19, the J call TRBJ1-5; 10 bases fit TRBD1. The ends lost 7 bases at V and 6 bases at J; junction bases unmatched: 3. The germline V gene encodes CDR1 LNHDA and CDR2 SQIVND (reference sequence). The CDR3 totals 13 residues. The CDR3 DNA reads as TGTGCCAGTAATCGGGACAGGGGTCAGCCCCAGCATTTT. This gives the protein CASNRDRGQPQHF.

The V call is TRBV19, the J call TRBJ2-3; D ambiguous. The CDR3 consists of 14 residues. CDR1 and CDR2 from the germline V gene are LNHDA and SQIVND (reference sequence). The V end was cut by 6 bases, the J end by 0 bases, with 10 bases between. The CDR3 DNA is TGTGCCAGTAGGGCAGGCTCTAGCACAGATACGCAGTATTTT. Translated: CASRAGSSTDTQYF. Complete variable domain (other parts from reference TRBV19 and TRBJ2-3): DGGITQSPKYLFRKEGQNVTLSCEQNLNHDAMYWYRQDPGQGLRLIYYSQIVNDFQKGDIAEGYSVSREKKESFPLTVTSAQKNPTAFYLCASRAGSSTDTQYFGPGTRLTVL.

The rearrangement joins TRBV2 to TRBJ2-5, with TRBD1 matching over 7 bases. The germline V gene has CDR1 SNHLY and CDR2 FYNNEI. The length of the CDR3 is 14 residues. V was pared by 5 bases and J by 0 bases, with 3 bases of the junction left unmatched. The CDR3 DNA sequence: TGTGCCAGCAGTATGACAGGGCACCAAGAGACCCAGTACTTC. This codes for CASSMTGHQETQYF.

This clone was seen a few times. The chain carries TRBV28 and TRBJ1-5; perhaps TRBD1 as D (6 bases). The CDR3 loop spans 14 amino acids. V was shortened by 6 bases and J by 7 bases, with 16 bases between the two germline ends. Germline CDR1 and CDR2: MDHEN and SYDVKM. This chain's CDR3 is CASSERQARQPQHF. The CDR3 DNA follows: TGTGCCAGCAGCGAGAGACAGGCCAGGCAGCCCCAGCATTTT. Filled out from reference TRBV28 and TRBJ1-5, the complete variable domain reads DVKVTQSSRYLVKRTGEKVFLECVQDMDHENMFWYRQDPGLGLRLIYFSYDVKMKEKGDIPEGYSVSREKKERFSLILESASTNQTSMYLCASSERQARQPQHFGDGTRLSIL.

V gene TRBV7-9 combines with J gene TRBJ2-1; 8 bases are a match to TRBD2. There are 16 residues in the CDR3. With 2 bases clipped from V and 2 bases from J, the junction kept 5 bases outside the gene matches. Germline CDR1 reads SEHNR; CDR2 reads FQNEAQ (reference sequence). The DNA for the CDR3 is TGTGCCAGCAGCTTATTAGCGGGGCCCCCCTACAATGAGCAGTTCTTC. Translation gives CASSLLAGPPYNEQFF.

The chain couples TRBV10-2 to TRBJ2-1, with 8 bases identical to TRBD1. With V trimmed by 4 bases and J by 5 bases, 13 bases remained unmatched. CDR1 and CDR2 (germline): WSHSY, SAAADI. The CDR3 is 17 residues long. This chain's CDR3 is CASSVSGTGGVNNEQFF. Written as DNA, the CDR3 is TGCGCCAGCAGTGTTTCCGGGACAGGAGGGGTGAACAATGAGCAGTTCTTC.

The CDR3 spells CASSQAGVGYEQYF. CDR3 sequence (DNA): TGTGCCAGCAGCCAAGCGGGAGTTGGCTACGAGCAGTACTTC. V gene TRBV14 combines with J gene TRBJ2-7; weak D call: TRBD2 (6 bases). CDR3 length: 14 residues. Trimming took off 1 base at V and 3 bases at J, with 10 bases between the two ends. CDR1 SGHDN and CDR2 FVKESK come from the germline V gene.

The chain carries TRBV10-3 and TRBJ2-3; 8 bases fit TRBD2. Unmatched junction bases numbered 6, after V lost 7 bases and J lost 3 bases. The CDR3 extends over 14 amino acids. CDR1 is ENHRY, CDR2 SYGVKD, per germline. CDR3 region: CAIKVASGTDTQYF. CDR3 coding DNA: TGTGCCATCAAAGTCGCTAGCGGGACAGATACGCAGTATTTT.

In nucleotides, the CDR3 is TGTGCCAGCAGAATCCTAAGGGGACTATTGAACACCGGGGAGCTGTTTTTT. Its protein product is CASRILRGLLNTGELFF. The chain is built from TRBV5-8 and TRBJ2-2; 7 bases match TRBD2. This CDR3 is built from 17 residues. Looked up from germline, CDR1 is SGHTS and CDR2 is YDEGEE. The V gene end was trimmed by 5 bases and the J gene end by 1 base; junction bases not matched to a gene: 11.

The table lists this clone with a count of one. The junction differs from germline at one of its ends, possibly a read error. The chain links TRBV2 to TRBJ2-3; TRBD2 agrees at 11 bases. The length of the CDR3 is 21 residues. Germline V lookup: CDR1 SNHLY, CDR2 FYNNEI. Written as DNA, the CDR3 is TGTGCCAGCAGAGAAGGACCGGGACTAGCGGAGCCGTCACTCCCCACAGATACGCAGTATTTT. This translates into CASREGPGLAEPSLPTDTQYF.

The chain's CDR3 is CASSYSKGGTEAFF. CDR3 DNA: TGTGCCAGCAGTTACTCGAAGGGGGGGACTGAAGCTTTCTTT. The chain is built from TRBV6-6 and TRBJ1-1, with a tentative D call TRBD1 (6 bases). The CDR3 is 14 residues long. Trimming stripped 0 bases from V and 5 bases from J, with 10 bases between. Germline V lookup: CDR1 MNHNY, CDR2 SVGAGI (reference sequence).

This chain links TRBV2 with TRBJ1-5; unclear D gene. V gave up 4 bases and J gave up 0 bases, with 7 bases separating them. Germline V gene sequence: CDR1 SNHLY, CDR2 FYNNEI. The CDR3 runs 14 residues. CDR3 bases: TGTGCCAGCAGTGCCATAAATAGCAATCAGCCCCAGCATTTT. It encodes CASSAINSNQPQHF.